The clone carrying this T cell receptor beta chain was picked up many times. The target antigen is unknown. The data stem from a study of neurological immune-mediated disorders. Synthesis of cDNA was performed by 5'RACE using 10-nucleotide random UMIs. One entry per CDR3 protein results from TCRdb running MiXCR on the 5' RACE reads. The table shows some 77,000 distinct CDR3 sequences, with around 13% occurring only once. Study observations and caveats: Private repertoires in all groups were suggested by the absence of shared CDR3 amino acid sequences among expanded clones across subjects.

The CDR3 covers 17 residues. The ends were cut back, 0 bases at V and 2 bases at J, with 17 bases in the middle. Germline lookup yields CDR1 DFQATT and CDR2 SNEGSKA (reference sequence). Time point denoted: longitudinal time-point 1 (baseline). The unsorted libraries had their origin in 2 million PBMCs stored at -80 C. What was sequenced was PBMCs. The TCR originated in a female donor with HTLV-1-associated myelopathy (HAM/TSP). This chain connects TRBV20-1 to TRBJ1-5; possibly TRBD1 for D (6 bases). The CDR3 reads CSARDTDRGAGNQPQHF. The CDR3 DNA follows: TGCAGTGCTAGAGATACTGATCGGGGGGCCGGCAATCAGCCCCAGCATTTT.